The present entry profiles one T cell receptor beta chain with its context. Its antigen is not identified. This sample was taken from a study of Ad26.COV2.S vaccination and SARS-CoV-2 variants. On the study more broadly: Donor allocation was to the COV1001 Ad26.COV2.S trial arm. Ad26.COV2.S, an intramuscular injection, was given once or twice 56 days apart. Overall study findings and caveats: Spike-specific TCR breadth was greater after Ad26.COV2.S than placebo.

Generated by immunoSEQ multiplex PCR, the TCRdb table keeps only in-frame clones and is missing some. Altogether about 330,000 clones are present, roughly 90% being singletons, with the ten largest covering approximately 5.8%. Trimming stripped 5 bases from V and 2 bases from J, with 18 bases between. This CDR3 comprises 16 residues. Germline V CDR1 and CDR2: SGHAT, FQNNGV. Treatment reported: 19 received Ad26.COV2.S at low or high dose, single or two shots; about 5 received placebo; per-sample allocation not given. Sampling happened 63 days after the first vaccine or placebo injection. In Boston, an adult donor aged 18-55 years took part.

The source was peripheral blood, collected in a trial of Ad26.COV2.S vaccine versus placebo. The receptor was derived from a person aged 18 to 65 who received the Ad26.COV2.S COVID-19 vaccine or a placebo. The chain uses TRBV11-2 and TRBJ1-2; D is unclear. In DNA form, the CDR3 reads TGTGCCAGCAGCCCCCTAGGAGGCAGAGACAACTATGGCTACACCTTC. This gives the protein CASSPLGGRDNYGYTF.